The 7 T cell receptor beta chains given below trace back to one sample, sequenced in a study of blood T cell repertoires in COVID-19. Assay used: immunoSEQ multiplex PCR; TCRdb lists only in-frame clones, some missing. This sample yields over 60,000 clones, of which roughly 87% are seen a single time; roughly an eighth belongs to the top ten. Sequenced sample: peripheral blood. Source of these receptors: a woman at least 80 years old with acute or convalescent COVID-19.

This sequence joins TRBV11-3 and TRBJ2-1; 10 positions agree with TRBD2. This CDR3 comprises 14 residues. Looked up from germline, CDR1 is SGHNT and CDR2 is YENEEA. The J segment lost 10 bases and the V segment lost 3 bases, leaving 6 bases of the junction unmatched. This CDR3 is CASSFSGTSDEQFF. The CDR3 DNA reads TGTGCCAGCAGCTTCTCCGGGACTAGCGACGAGCAGTTCTTC.

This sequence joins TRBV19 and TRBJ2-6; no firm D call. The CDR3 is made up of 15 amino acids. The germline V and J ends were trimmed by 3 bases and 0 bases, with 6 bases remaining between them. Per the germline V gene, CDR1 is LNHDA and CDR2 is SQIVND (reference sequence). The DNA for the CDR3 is TGTGCCAGTAGTATGGCCATCTCTGGGGCCAACGTCCTGACTTTC. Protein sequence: CASSMAISGANVLTF. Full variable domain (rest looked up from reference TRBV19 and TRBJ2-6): DGGITQSPKYLFRKEGQNVTLSCEQNLNHDAMYWYRQDPGQGLRLIYYSQIVNDFQKGDIAEGYSVSREKKESFPLTVTSAQKNPTAFYLCASSMAISGANVLTFGAGSRLTVL.

The CDR3 region is CASNRDIAYEQYF. CDR3 nucleotides: TGTGCCAGCAATAGGGACATCGCCTACGAGCAGTACTTC. V gene TRBV28 combines with J gene TRBJ2-7; D may be TRBD1 (6 bases). The CDR3 is made up of 13 amino acids. Germline loops: CDR1 MDHEN, CDR2 SYDVKM. The V end was cut by 7 bases, the J end by 2 bases, with 12 bases between.

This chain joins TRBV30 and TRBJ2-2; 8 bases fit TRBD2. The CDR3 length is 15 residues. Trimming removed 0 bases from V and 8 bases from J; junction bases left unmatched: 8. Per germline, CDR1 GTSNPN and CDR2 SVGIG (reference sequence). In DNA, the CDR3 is TGTGCCTGGAGTGTACGCGGGAGGCTTGGGGGGGAGCTGTTTTTT. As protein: CAWSVRGRLGGELFF. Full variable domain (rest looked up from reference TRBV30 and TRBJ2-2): SQTIHQWPATLVQPVGSPLSLECTVEGTSNPNLYWYRQAAGRGLQLLFYSVGIGQISSEVPQNLSASRPQDRQFILSSKKLLLSDSGFYLCAWSVRGRLGGELFFGEGSRLTVL.

This CDR3 is CASSLQGTEQFF. CDR3 sequence (DNA): TGTGCCAGCAGCCTACAGGGGACTGAGCAGTTCTTC. This sequence joins TRBV7-6 and TRBJ2-1, with 7 bases lining up with TRBD1. V was clipped by 5 bases and J by 9 bases; unmatched bases: 4. Germline-derived CDR1 and CDR2 are SGHVS and FNYEAQ. The CDR3 length is 12 residues.

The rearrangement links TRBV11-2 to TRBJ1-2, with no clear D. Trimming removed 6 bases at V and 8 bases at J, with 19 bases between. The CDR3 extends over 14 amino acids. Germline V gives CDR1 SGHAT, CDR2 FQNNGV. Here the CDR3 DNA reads TGTGCCAGCAGTTTTCCTTCAGGTCAGGCGGGCTACACCTTC. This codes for CASSFPSGQAGYTF.

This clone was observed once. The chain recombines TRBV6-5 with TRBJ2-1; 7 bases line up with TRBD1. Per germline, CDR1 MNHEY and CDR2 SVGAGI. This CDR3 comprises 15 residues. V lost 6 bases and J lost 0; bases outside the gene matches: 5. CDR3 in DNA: TGTGCCAGCAGCCCACAGGGGCCCTCCTACAATGAGCAGTTCTTC. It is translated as CASSPQGPSYNEQFF.